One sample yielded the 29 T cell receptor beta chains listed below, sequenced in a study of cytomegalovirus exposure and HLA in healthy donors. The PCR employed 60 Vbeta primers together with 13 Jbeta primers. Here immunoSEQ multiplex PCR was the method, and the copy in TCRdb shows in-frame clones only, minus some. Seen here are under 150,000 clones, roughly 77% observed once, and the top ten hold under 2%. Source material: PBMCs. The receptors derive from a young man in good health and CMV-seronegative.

CDR3 DNA sequence: TGTGCCAGCAGTTTGTTCCAGGGGGCAGGCACTGAAGCTTTCTTT. It translates to CASSLFQGAGTEAFF. The gene calls are TRBV6-1 and TRBJ1-1; 8 bases are shared with TRBD1. The junction had 9 bases not matched to a gene; V was cut back by 5 bases and J by 4 bases. The germline gives CDR1 MNHNS, CDR2 SASEGT. The CDR3 is 15 residues long.

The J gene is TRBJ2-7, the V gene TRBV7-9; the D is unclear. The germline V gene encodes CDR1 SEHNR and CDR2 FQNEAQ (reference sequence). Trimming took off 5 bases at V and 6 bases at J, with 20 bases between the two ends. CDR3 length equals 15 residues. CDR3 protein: CASSPFPGRFREQYF. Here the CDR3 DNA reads TGTGCCAGCAGCCCTTTCCCTGGGCGCTTCCGCGAGCAGTACTTC.

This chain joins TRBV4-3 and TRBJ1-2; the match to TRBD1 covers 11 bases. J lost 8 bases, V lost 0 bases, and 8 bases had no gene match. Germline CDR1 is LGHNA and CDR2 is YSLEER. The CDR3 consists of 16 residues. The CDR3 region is CASSQDHGQGALGYTF. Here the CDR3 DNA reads TGCGCCAGCAGCCAAGACCATGGACAGGGGGCGTTAGGCTACACCTTC.

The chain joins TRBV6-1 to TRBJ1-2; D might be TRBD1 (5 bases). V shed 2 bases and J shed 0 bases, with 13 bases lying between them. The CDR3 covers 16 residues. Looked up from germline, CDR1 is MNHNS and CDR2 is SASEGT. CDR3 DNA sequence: TGTGCCAGCAGTGAACTTTGGGGCAGGACTAACTATGGCTACACCTTC. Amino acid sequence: CASSELWGRTNYGYTF.

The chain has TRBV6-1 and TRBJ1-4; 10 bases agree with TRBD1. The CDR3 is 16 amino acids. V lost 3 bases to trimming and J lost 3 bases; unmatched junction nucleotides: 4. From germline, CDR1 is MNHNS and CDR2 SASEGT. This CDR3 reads CASSEDRGIANEKLFF. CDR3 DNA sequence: TGTGCCAGCAGTGAGGACAGGGGGATCGCTAATGAAAAACTGTTTTTT.

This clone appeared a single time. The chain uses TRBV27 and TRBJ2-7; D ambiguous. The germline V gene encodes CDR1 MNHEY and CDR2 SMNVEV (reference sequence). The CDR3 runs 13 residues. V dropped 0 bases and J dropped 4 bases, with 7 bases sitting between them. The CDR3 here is CASSLSFRYEQYF. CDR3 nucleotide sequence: TGTGCCAGCAGTTTATCTTTCCGGTACGAGCAGTACTTC.

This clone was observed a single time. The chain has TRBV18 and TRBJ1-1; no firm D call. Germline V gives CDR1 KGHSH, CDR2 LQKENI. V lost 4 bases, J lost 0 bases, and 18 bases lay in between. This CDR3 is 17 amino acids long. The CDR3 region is CASSQLDIGPMNTEAFF. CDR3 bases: TGTGCCAGCTCACAACTAGATATCGGACCAATGAACACTGAAGCTTTCTTT. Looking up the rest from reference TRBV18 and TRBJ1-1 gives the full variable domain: NAGVMQNPRHLVRRRGQEARLRCSPMKGHSHVYWYRQLPEEGLKFMVYLQKENIIDESGMPKERFSAEFPKEGPSILRIQQVVRGDSAAYFCASSQLDIGPMNTEAFFGQGTRLTVV.

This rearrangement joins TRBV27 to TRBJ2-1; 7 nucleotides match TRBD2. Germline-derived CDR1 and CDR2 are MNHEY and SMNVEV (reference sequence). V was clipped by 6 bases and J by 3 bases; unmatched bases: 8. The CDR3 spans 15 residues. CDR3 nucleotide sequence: TGTGCCAGCAGGGCCCTGGGGGGGGTCTACAATGAGCAGTTCTTC. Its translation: CASRALGGVYNEQFF.

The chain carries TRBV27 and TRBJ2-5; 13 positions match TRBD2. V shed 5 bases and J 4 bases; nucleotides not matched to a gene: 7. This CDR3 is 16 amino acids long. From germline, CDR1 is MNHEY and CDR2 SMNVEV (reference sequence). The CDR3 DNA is TGTGCCAGCAGTGCCGGGACTAGCGGGGAAGGAGAGACCCAGTACTTC. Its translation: CASSAGTSGEGETQYF.

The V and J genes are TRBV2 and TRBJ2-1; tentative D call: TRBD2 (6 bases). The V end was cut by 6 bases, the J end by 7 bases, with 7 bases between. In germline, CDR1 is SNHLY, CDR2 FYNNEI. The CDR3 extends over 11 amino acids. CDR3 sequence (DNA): TGTGCCAGCAGGGGACTTAATGAGCAGTTCTTC. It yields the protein CASRGLNEQFF.

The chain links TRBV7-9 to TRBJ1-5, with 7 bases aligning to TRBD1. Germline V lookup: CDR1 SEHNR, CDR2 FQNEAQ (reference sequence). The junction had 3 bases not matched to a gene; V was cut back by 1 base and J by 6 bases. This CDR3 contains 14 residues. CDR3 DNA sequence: TGTGCCAGCAGCTTAGAGGGGACAGTTCAGCCCCAGCATTTT. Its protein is CASSLEGTVQPQHF.

The CDR3 is CASSRTGGPSYEQYF. CDR3 DNA sequence: TGTGCCAGCAGTCGTACGGGGGGGCCGTCCTACGAGCAGTACTTC. This rearrangement joins TRBV5-6 to TRBJ2-7; the match to TRBD2 covers 8 bases. This CDR3 has 15 amino acids. Germline V gene data show CDR1 as SGHDT and CDR2 as YYEEEE. V trimming: 5 bases; J trimming: 1 base; junction bases outside the gene matches: 8.

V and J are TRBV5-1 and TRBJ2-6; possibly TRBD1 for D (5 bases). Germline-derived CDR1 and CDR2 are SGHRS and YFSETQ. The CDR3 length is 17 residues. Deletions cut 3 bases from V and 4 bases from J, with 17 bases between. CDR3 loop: CASSSSVEGAGANVLTF. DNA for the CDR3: TGCGCCAGCAGCTCAAGTGTGGAAGGGGCCGGGGCCAACGTCCTGACTTTC.

CDR3: CASSIWEGTEAFF. DNA for the CDR3: TGTGCCAGTAGTATTTGGGAGGGGACTGAAGCTTTCTTT. The gene calls are TRBV19 and TRBJ1-1, with a weak D call TRBD1 (5 bases). The CDR3 sequence is 13 residues long. The V gene's germline CDR1 is LNHDA and CDR2 SQIVND (reference sequence). The germline V and J ends were trimmed by 3 bases and 5 bases, with 10 bases remaining between them.

CDR3 nucleotide sequence: TGTGCCACCAGCAAAGGTTCGGGGAAGGCCTACAATGAGCAGTTCTTC. This translates into CATSKGSGKAYNEQFF. V and J are TRBV15 and TRBJ2-1; perhaps TRBD2 as D (5 bases). The CDR3 extends over 16 amino acids. With 4 bases removed from V and 2 bases from J, the gap between germline ends came to 15 bases. Germline V gives CDR1 LNHNV, CDR2 YYDKDF (reference sequence).

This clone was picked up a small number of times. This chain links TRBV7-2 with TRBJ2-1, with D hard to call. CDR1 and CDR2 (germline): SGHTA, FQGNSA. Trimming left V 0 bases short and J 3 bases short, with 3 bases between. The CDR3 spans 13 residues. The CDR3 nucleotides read TGTGCCAGCAGCTTAGCTCTCTACAATGAGCAGTTCTTC. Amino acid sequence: CASSLALYNEQFF.

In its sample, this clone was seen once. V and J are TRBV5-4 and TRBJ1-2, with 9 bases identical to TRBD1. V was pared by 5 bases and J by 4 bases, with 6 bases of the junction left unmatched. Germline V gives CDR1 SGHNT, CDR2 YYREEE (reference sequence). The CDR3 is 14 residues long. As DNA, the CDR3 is TGTGCCAGCAGGGCCGGGACAGGGACCTATGGCTACACCTTC. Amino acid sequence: CASRAGTGTYGYTF.

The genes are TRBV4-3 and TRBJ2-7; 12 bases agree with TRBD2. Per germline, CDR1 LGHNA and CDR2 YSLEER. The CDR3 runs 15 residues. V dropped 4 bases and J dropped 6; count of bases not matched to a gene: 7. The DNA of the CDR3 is TGCGCCAGCAGCCGCCTAGCGGGGGGGCGGTCCGAGCAGTACTTC. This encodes CASSRLAGGRSEQYF.

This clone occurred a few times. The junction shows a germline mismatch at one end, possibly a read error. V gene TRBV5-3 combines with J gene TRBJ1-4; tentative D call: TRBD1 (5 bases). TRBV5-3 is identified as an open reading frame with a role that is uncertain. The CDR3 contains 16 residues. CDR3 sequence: CARSSHQDTTNEKLFF. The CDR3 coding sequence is TGTGCCAGAAGCTCCCACCAGGACACAACGAATGAAAAACTGTTTTTT.

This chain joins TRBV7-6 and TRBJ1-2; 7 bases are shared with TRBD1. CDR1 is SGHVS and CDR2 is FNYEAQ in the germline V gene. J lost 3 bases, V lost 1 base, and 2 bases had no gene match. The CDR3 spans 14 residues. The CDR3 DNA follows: TGTGCCAGCAGCTTAGGAGGGACAGACTATGGCTACACCTTC. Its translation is CASSLGGTDYGYTF. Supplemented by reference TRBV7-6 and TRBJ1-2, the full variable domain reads GAGVSQSPRYKVTKRGQDVALRCDPISGHVSLYWYRQALGQGPEFLTYFNYEAQQDKSGLPNDRFSAERPEGSISTLTIQRTEQRDSAMYRCASSLGGTDYGYTFGSGTRLTVV.

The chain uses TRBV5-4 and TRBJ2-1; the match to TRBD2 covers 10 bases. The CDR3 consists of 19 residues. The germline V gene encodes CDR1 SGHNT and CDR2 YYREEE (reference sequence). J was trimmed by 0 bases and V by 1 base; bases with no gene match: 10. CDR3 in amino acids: CASSLKALAGVSSYNEQFF. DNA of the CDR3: TGTGCCAGCAGCTTGAAAGCCCTAGCGGGGGTGAGCTCCTACAATGAGCAGTTCTTC. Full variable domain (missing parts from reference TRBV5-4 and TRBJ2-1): ETGVTQSPTHLIKTRGQQVTLRCSSQSGHNTVSWYQQALGQGPQFIFQYYREEENGRGNFPPRFSGLQFPNYSSELNVNALELDDSALYLCASSLKALAGVSSYNEQFFGPGTRLTVL.

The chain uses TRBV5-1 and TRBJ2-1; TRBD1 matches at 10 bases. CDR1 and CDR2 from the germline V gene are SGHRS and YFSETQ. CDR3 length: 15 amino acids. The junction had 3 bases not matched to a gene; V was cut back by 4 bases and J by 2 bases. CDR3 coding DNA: TGCGCCAGCAGCCCGACAGGGGGCCCCTACAATGAGCAGTTCTTC. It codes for CASSPTGGPYNEQFF.

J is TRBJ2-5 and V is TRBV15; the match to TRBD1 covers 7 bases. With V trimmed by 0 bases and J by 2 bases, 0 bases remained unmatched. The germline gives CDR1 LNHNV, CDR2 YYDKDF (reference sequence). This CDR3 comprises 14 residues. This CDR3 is CATSREQGQETQYF. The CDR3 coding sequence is TGTGCCACCAGCAGAGAACAGGGGCAAGAGACCCAGTACTTC.

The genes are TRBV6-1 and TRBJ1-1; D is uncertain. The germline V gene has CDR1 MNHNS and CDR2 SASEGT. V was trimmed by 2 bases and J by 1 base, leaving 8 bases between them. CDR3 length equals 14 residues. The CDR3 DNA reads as TGTGCCAGCAGTGAATTACGGGGGAACACTGAAGCTTTCTTT. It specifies CASSELRGNTEAFF.

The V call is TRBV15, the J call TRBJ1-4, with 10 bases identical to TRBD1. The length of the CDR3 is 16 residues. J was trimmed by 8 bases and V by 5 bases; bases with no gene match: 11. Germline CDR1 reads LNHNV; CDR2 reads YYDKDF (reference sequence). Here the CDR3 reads CATSPKGQGLGEKLFF. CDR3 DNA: TGTGCCACCAGCCCTAAGGGACAGGGGTTGGGGGAAAAACTGTTTTTT. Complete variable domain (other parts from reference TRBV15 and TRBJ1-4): DAMVIQNPRYQVTQFGKPVTLSCSQTLNHNVMYWYQQKSSQAPKLLFHYYDKDFNNEADTPDNFQSRRPNTSFCFLDIRSPGLGDTAMYLCATSPKGQGLGEKLFFGSGTQLSVL.

CDR3 DNA: TGTGCCAGCAGCTTGGGTCCAGGGCCTAACGAGCAGTACTTC. Translated, it gives CASSLGPGPNEQYF. The chain has TRBV5-4 and TRBJ2-7, with a weak D call TRBD1 (5 bases). CDR1 SGHNT and CDR2 YYREEE come from the germline V gene (reference sequence). The CDR3 runs 14 residues. The ends were cut back, 0 bases at V and 5 bases at J, with 12 bases in the middle.

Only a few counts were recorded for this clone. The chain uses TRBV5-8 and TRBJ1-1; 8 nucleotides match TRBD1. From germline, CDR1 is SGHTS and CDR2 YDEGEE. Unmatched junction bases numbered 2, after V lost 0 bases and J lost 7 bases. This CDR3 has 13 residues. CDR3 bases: TGTGCCAGCAGCTTGGACAGGGGGAATGAAGCTTTCTTT. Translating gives CASSLDRGNEAFF.

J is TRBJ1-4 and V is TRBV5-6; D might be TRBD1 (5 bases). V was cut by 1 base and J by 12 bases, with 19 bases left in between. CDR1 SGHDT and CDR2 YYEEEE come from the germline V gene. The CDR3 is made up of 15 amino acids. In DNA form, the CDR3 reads TGTGCCAGCAGCTTGAGCCCCCCTGGCAGGGAGGAACTGTTTTTT. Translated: CASSLSPPGREELFF.

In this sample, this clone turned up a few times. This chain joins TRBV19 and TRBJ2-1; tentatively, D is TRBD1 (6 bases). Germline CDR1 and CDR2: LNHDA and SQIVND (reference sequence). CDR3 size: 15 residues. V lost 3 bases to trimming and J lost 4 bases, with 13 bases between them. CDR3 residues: CASSIRGMIYNEQFF. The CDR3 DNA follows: TGTGCCAGTAGTATTAGGGGGATGATTTACAATGAGCAGTTCTTC.